The 7 T cell receptor beta chains in this list originate from one sample, sequenced in a study of blood T cell repertoires in COVID-19. TCRdb's table, derived via immunoSEQ multiplex PCR, lists solely in-frame clones and lacks some. The table lists 45,000 to 55,000 clones, about 86% of them singletons. The specimen sequenced was peripheral blood. The source is a human donor in a cohort sampled during active COVID-19.

The chain recombines TRBV30 with TRBJ2-3, with D possibly TRBD2 on 6 matching bases. CDR1 GTSNPN and CDR2 SVGIG come from the germline V gene (reference sequence). CDR3 size: 14 residues. The ends were cut back, 1 base at V and 7 bases at J, with 15 bases in the middle. This CDR3 reads CAWSGGGSMNTQYF. Written as DNA, the CDR3 is TGTGCCTGGAGTGGTGGGGGGTCCATGAATACGCAGTATTTT.

The V call is TRBV9, the J call TRBJ1-2; D call uncertain. With 0 bases removed from V and 2 bases from J, the gap between germline ends came to 5 bases. The CDR3 extends over 13 amino acids. Germline V lookup: CDR1 SGDLS, CDR2 YYNGEE. CDR3 region: CASSVEQNYGYTF. The CDR3 DNA reads TGTGCCAGCAGCGTAGAACAGAACTATGGCTACACCTTC.

V and J are TRBV10-1 and TRBJ2-1, with 7 bases matching TRBD2. The CDR3 has 13 residues. CDR1 and CDR2 from the germline V gene are WNHNN and SYGVQD (reference sequence). The ends lost 0 bases at V and 10 bases at J; junction bases unmatched: 3. CDR3 nucleotides: TGCGCCAGCAGTGAGTCGAAGCGGGGAGAGCAGTTCTTC. Translated: CASSESKRGEQFF.

This clone was picked up a small number of times. Additional DNA sequences in this sample encode the identical CDR3. The rearrangement uses TRBV24-1 and TRBJ2-5; weak D call: TRBD2 (5 bases). V lost 4 bases and J 2 bases, leaving 10 bases between the germline ends. CDR3 size: 14 residues. From germline, CDR1 is KGHDR and CDR2 SFDVKD. The CDR3 coding sequence is TGTGCCACCAGTGACCCAGGACTTCAAGAGACCCAGTACTTC. This codes for CATSDPGLQETQYF.

This clone was observed once. The chain employs TRBV9 and TRBJ2-5, with 13 bases that match TRBD2. Germline lookup yields CDR1 SGDLS and CDR2 YYNGEE. V lost 3 bases to trimming and J lost 2 bases; unmatched junction nucleotides: 4. This CDR3 is built from 16 residues. DNA of the CDR3: TGTGCCAGCAGCGCCCGGGGACTAGCGGGGCAAGAGACCCAGTACTTC. Translated, it gives CASSARGLAGQETQYF.

This clone has only one observation. The chain carries TRBV4-2 and TRBJ2-3; 9 bases are a match to TRBD2. The CDR3 is 17 amino acids. The germline V gene has CDR1 LGHNA and CDR2 YNFKEQ. Trimming cost V 1 base and J 6 bases; bases outside gene matches: 11. CDR3 bases: TGTGCCAGCAGCCAAGGAGTCCACGCGGGGGGGCAGGATACGCAGTATTTT. This translates into CASSQGVHAGGQDTQYF.

The count of this clone is one. This rearrangement joins TRBV7-9 to TRBJ1-1; D gene ambiguous. This CDR3 comprises 15 residues. Trimming removed 1 base at V and 5 bases at J, with 14 bases between. Germline lookup yields CDR1 SEHNR and CDR2 FQNEAQ (reference sequence). The CDR3 coding sequence is TGTGCCAGCAGCTTAGGTGGGATCGGGAAAACTGAAGCTTTCTTT. It encodes CASSLGGIGKTEAFF.